These 32 T cell receptor beta chains originate from one sample sequenced in a study of shared clonotypes between healthy human individuals. TCRdb's copy holds only in-frame clones and misses some; the assay was immunoSEQ multiplex PCR. This table has 530,000 or so clones, about three quarters appearing once. The sample comprised PBMCs. Receptor source: a woman aged 40 to 50 in good health. Some clones in this sample may be carry-over from other donors' samples.

Concerning this clone itself: This CDR3 is also generated by other DNA sequences in the sample. CDR3 sequence (DNA): TGCGCCAGCAGCTTGGCCGGGACAGGTACAGATACGCAGTATTTT. Its protein is CASSLAGTGTDTQYF. The V call is TRBV5-1, the J call TRBJ2-3; 8 nucleotides line up with TRBD1. CDR1 and CDR2 from the germline V gene are SGHRS and YFSETQ. The V and J ends lost 0 bases and 3 bases, in that order; junction bases with no gene match: 3. The CDR3 is made up of 15 amino acids.

This chain links TRBV11-2 with TRBJ2-5; D not resolved. The CDR3 has 11 amino acids. Germline V gene lookup returns CDR1 SGHAT and CDR2 FQNNGV. Deletions cut 5 bases from V and 5 bases from J, with 6 bases between. As DNA, the CDR3 is TGTGCCAGCAGCGTGAGTGAGACCCAGTACTTC. Its protein product is CASSVSETQYF.

J is TRBJ2-3 and V is TRBV25-1; D perhaps matches TRBD1 (6 bases). The CDR3 runs 11 residues. CDR1 is MGHDK, CDR2 SYGVNS, per germline. The CDR3 loop is CGTRGPDTQYF. CDR3 DNA: TGTGGCACCAGGGGCCCAGATACGCAGTATTTT.

There are a few counts of this clone. Here the CDR3 reads CAWSLADRDVSEQYF. CDR3 coding DNA: TGTGCCTGGAGTCTAGCGGACAGGGATGTGTCCGAGCAGTACTTC. The V call is TRBV30, the J call TRBJ2-5; D perhaps matches TRBD1 (8 bases). The last part of the DNA fits TRBJ2-7 better; the J call may be wrong. The CDR3 spans 15 residues. CDR1 is GTSNPN and CDR2 is SVGIG in the germline V gene (reference sequence).

The chain combines TRBV10-3 with TRBJ1-2; D gene uncertain. The CDR3 loop spans 13 amino acids. From germline, CDR1 is ENHRY and CDR2 SYGVKD. Between the trimmed V and J ends, which lost 2 bases and 4 bases, there was a span of 8 bases. CDR3 amino acids: CAISEGYGYGYTF. The DNA of the CDR3 is TGTGCCATCAGTGAGGGGTATGGCTATGGCTACACCTTC.

The chain couples TRBV30 to TRBJ1-5; no reliable D call. This CDR3 comprises 13 residues. The V and J ends lost 0 bases and 5 bases respectively, with 8 bases between them. Germline V gene sequence: CDR1 GTSNPN, CDR2 SVGIG (reference sequence). The CDR3 nucleotides read TGTGCCTGGAGTGTAGCCCCCCATCAGCCCCAGCATTTT. Translated: CAWSVAPHQPQHF.

The J gene is TRBJ2-2, the V gene TRBV28, with 12 bases matching TRBD2. The CDR3 contains 16 residues. Per the germline V gene, CDR1 is MDHEN and CDR2 is SYDVKM. V trimming: 5 bases; J trimming: 5 bases; junction bases outside the gene matches: 6. The CDR3, as DNA: TGTGCCAGCAGTATGACTAGCGGGAGAGGAACCGGGGAGCTGTTTTTT. It codes for CASSMTSGRGTGELFF.

CDR3 sequence reads: CASSPPVGRRDEQYF. As DNA, the CDR3 is TGTGCCAGCTCACCACCGGTCGGGAGGAGGGACGAGCAGTACTTC. V is TRBV18 and J is TRBJ2-7, with 7 nucleotides matching TRBD2. Looked up from germline, CDR1 is KGHSH and CDR2 is LQKENI. This CDR3 comprises 15 residues. V gave up 0 bases and J gave up 5 bases; unmatched junction bases: 7. Based on the CDR3 plus reference TRBV18 and TRBJ2-7, the full variable domain is NAGVMQNPRHLVRRRGQEARLRCSPMKGHSHVYWYRQLPEEGLKFMVYLQKENIIDESGMPKERFSAEFPKEGPSILRIQQVVRGDSAAYFCASSPPVGRRDEQYFGPGTRLTVT.

V is TRBV5-1 and J is TRBJ1-4; D call uncertain. CDR3 length: 16 residues. The germline V gene encodes CDR1 SGHRS and CDR2 YFSETQ. Between the trimmed V and J ends, which lost 7 bases and 8 bases, there was a span of 24 bases. The CDR3 sequence: CASGLDGVNAYEKLFF. Here the CDR3 DNA reads TGCGCCAGCGGATTGGATGGGGTAAATGCGTACGAAAAACTGTTTTTT.

This chain connects TRBV6-1 to TRBJ1-2; D gene ambiguous. Germline CDR1 is MNHNS and CDR2 is SASEGT. V was trimmed by 5 bases and J by 0 bases, leaving 7 bases between them. The CDR3 is 13 amino acids. The CDR3 bases are TGTGCCAGCAGTCCGGTAGCTAACTATGGCTACACCTTC. Its protein product is CASSPVANYGYTF.

This clone has just one count. The rearrangement uses TRBV5-8 and TRBJ1-5, with D uncertain. CDR1 is SGHTS and CDR2 is YDEGEE in the germline V gene. The CDR3 consists of 12 residues. Trimming pared 1 base from V and 7 bases from J, leaving 6 bases between. Here the CDR3 reads CASSLLRQPQHF. The CDR3 DNA follows: TGTGCCAGCAGCTTGCTCCGACAGCCCCAGCATTTT.

The gene calls are TRBV7-9 and TRBJ2-7; 8 nucleotides line up with TRBD2. V was pared by 0 bases and J by 6 bases, with 10 bases of the junction left unmatched. The CDR3 length is 16 residues. Looked up from germline, CDR1 is SEHNR and CDR2 is FQNEAQ (reference sequence). CDR3: CASSLAGGLAGSEQYF. In DNA form, the CDR3 reads TGTGCCAGCAGCTTAGCTGGCGGACTAGCAGGGAGCGAGCAGTACTTC.

CDR3 loop: CASSSQRLGADTQYF. The CDR3 region has the DNA TGTGCCAGCAGCTCGCAGCGCCTCGGCGCAGATACGCAGTATTTT. J is TRBJ2-3 and V is TRBV7-9, with D unclear. The CDR3 spans 15 residues. Trimming pared 4 bases from V and 4 bases from J, leaving 15 bases between. From germline, CDR1 is SEHNR and CDR2 FQNEAQ (reference sequence). The variable domain in full, completed from reference TRBV7-9 and TRBJ2-3, reads DTGVSQNPRHKITKRGQNVTFRCDPISEHNRLYWYRQTLGQGPEFLTYFQNEAQLEKSRLLSDRFSAERPKGSFSTLEIQRTEQGDSAMYLCASSSQRLGADTQYFGPGTRLTVL.

The chain carries TRBV4-2 and TRBJ2-3, with D perhaps TRBD1 (5 bases). Germline assignment: CDR1 LGHNA and CDR2 YNFKEQ. This CDR3 spans 15 amino acids. Trimming cost V 0 bases and J 7 bases, with 14 bases left between them. Here the CDR3 reads CASSQDHQGPNTQYF. CDR3 coding DNA: TGTGCCAGCAGCCAAGATCATCAGGGTCCCAATACGCAGTATTTT.

This sequence joins TRBV27 and TRBJ1-5; D perhaps matches TRBD1 (5 bases). Trimming stripped 1 base from V and 4 bases from J, with 17 bases between. The CDR3 has 17 amino acids. CDR1 MNHEY and CDR2 SMNVEV come from the germline V gene (reference sequence). CDR3 loop: CASSLYQGDPPNQPQHF. The CDR3 bases are TGTGCCAGCAGTTTATACCAGGGCGATCCTCCGAATCAGCCCCAGCATTTT.

The chain employs TRBV25-1 and TRBJ1-2; 11 nucleotides line up with TRBD1. The CDR3 runs to 16 residues. Germline trimming cut 2 bases from V and 3 bases from J; bases unmatched to any gene: 5. CDR1 and CDR2 (germline): MGHDK, SYGVNS. The CDR3 bases are TGTGCCAGCAGTGAACGCGGGGGACAGGGGGACTATGGCTACACCTTC. Its protein product is CASSERGGQGDYGYTF.

The rearrangement links TRBV4-3 to TRBJ1-3; 8 bases line up with TRBD1. Germline V gene sequence: CDR1 LGHNA, CDR2 YSLEER. V shed 1 base, J shed 2 bases, and the junction held 10 bases outside the gene matches. The CDR3 consists of 18 residues. The CDR3: CASSQALSGGDAGNTIYF. The CDR3 coding sequence is TGCGCCAGCAGCCAAGCCCTTTCAGGGGGCGACGCTGGAAACACCATATATTTT.

The genes are TRBV27 and TRBJ2-7; D is perhaps TRBD2 (5 bases). Trimming removed 5 bases from V and 6 bases from J, with 14 bases in between. Germline assignment: CDR1 MNHEY and CDR2 SMNVEV (reference sequence). This CDR3 contains 13 residues. The CDR3: CASSHARTSEQYF. Written as DNA, the CDR3 is TGTGCCAGCAGTCACGCCAGGACTTCCGAGCAGTACTTC.

As regards this clone: Other DNA sequences of this sample code for an identical CDR3. The CDR3, as DNA: TGTGCCAGTAGTATACCGGGACTGAACTATGGCTACACCTTC. It encodes CASSIPGLNYGYTF. The chain carries TRBV19 and TRBJ1-2, with a possible D match to TRBD1 (5 bases). This CDR3 contains 14 residues. Germline CDR1 reads LNHDA; CDR2 reads SQIVND (reference sequence). V shed 2 bases and J shed 2 bases, with 9 bases lying between them.

The rearrangement joins TRBV7-9 to TRBJ2-7, with D possibly being TRBD1 (5 bases). Looked up from germline, CDR1 is SEHNR and CDR2 is FQNEAQ (reference sequence). Trimming took off 5 bases at V and 5 bases at J, with 10 bases between the two ends. The CDR3 contains 12 residues. CDR3 in amino acids: CASSVQVHEQYF. DNA for the CDR3: TGTGCCAGCAGCGTACAGGTCCACGAGCAGTACTTC.

The gene calls are TRBV25-1 and TRBJ2-2; the D gene is possibly TRBD2 (6 bases). The CDR3 spans 15 residues. V gave up 1 base and J gave up 4 bases, with 10 bases separating them. Germline V gene sequence: CDR1 MGHDK, CDR2 SYGVNS. The CDR3 spells CASSEWGESTGELFF. Written as DNA, the CDR3 is TGTGCCAGCAGTGAATGGGGGGAGAGCACCGGGGAGCTGTTTTTT.

The chain couples TRBV7-8 to TRBJ2-7; TRBD2 matches 10 bases. CDR3 length: 15 amino acids. Germline V gives CDR1 SGHVS, CDR2 FQNEAQ. The V gene end was trimmed by 5 bases and the J gene end by 4 bases; junction bases not matched to a gene: 8. The chain's CDR3 is CASSPPSGRSYEQYF. CDR3 coding DNA: TGTGCCAGCAGCCCTCCTAGCGGGAGATCTTACGAGCAGTACTTC. The whole variable domain, filled in from reference TRBV7-8 and TRBJ2-7, reads GAGVSQSPRYKVAKRGQDVALRCDPISGHVSLFWYQQALGQGPEFLTYFQNEAQLDKSGLPSDRFFAERPEGSVSTLKIQRTQQEDSAVYLCASSPPSGRSYEQYFGPGTRLTVT.

The V gene is TRBV15, the J gene TRBJ2-1; 12 bases are a match to TRBD2. V trimming: 0 bases; J trimming: 8 bases; junction bases outside the gene matches: 5. The germline CDR1 and CDR2 sequences are LNHNV and YYDKDF (reference sequence). The CDR3 is made up of 16 amino acids. CDR3 sequence: CATSRDTTSGSYEQFF. As DNA, the CDR3 is TGTGCCACCAGCAGAGATACGACTAGCGGGAGTTATGAGCAGTTCTTC.

The CDR3 spells CASSMFGSSYEQYF. In nucleotides, the CDR3 is TGTGCCAGTAGTATGTTCGGCAGCTCCTACGAGCAGTACTTC. The chain uses TRBV19 and TRBJ2-5; D remains ambiguous. The J call is uncertain, as TRBJ2-7 better fits the DNA end. CDR1 and CDR2 (germline): LNHDA, SQIVND (reference sequence). This CDR3 spans 14 amino acids.

In this sample, this clone turned up once. The chain recombines TRBV5-4 with TRBJ2-3; D remains unclear. V was shortened by 0 bases and J by 1 base, with 9 bases between the two germline ends. Germline CDR1 SGHNT, CDR2 YYREEE (reference sequence). This CDR3 has 15 residues. This CDR3 reads CASSLATGRTDTQYF. The CDR3 DNA reads TGTGCCAGCAGCTTGGCCACGGGTCGCACAGATACGCAGTATTTT.

This clone was picked up one time. CDR3 amino acids: CASSQVGLYNEQFF. The CDR3 DNA reads TGCGCCAGCAGCCAAGTAGGACTTTACAATGAGCAGTTCTTC. The V call is TRBV4-1, the J call TRBJ2-1; tentative D call: TRBD2 (5 bases). Germline CDR1 and CDR2: MGHRA and YSYEKL. The CDR3 length is 14 residues. V was cut by 1 base and J by 4 bases, with 8 bases left in between.

This chain uses TRBV19 with TRBJ2-7; TRBD1 aligns across 7 bases. CDR1 and CDR2 (germline): LNHDA, SQIVND (reference sequence). The V segment lost 4 bases and the J segment 2 bases; nucleotides outside the gene matches: 2. The CDR3 runs 13 residues. CDR3 sequence (DNA): TGTGCCAGTAGTAGGGACAGCCCCTACGAGCAGTACTTC. The encoded protein is CASSRDSPYEQYF. The full variable domain, in which reference TRBV19 and TRBJ2-7 provide the parts outside the CDR3, is DGGITQSPKYLFRKEGQNVTLSCEQNLNHDAMYWYRQDPGQGLRLIYYSQIVNDFQKGDIAEGYSVSREKKESFPLTVTSAQKNPTAFYLCASSRDSPYEQYFGPGTRLTVT.

This chain connects TRBV2 to TRBJ2-7, with D possibly TRBD2 on 5 matching bases. From germline, CDR1 is SNHLY and CDR2 FYNNEI. The V end was cut by 5 bases, the J end by 3 bases, with 17 bases between. The CDR3 extends over 15 amino acids. Written as DNA, the CDR3 is TGTGCCAGCAGTCCACAGCCGAGGGTGGTCTACGAGCAGTACTTC. It codes for CASSPQPRVVYEQYF. Drawing the rest from reference TRBV2 and TRBJ2-7, the complete variable domain is EPEVTQTPSHQVTQMGQEVILRCVPISNHLYFYWYRQILGQKVEFLVSFYNNEISEKSEIFDDQFSVERPDGSNFTLKIRSTKLEDSAMYFCASSPQPRVVYEQYFGPGTRLTVT.

The V and J genes are TRBV6-6 and TRBJ1-2; D is perhaps TRBD1 (6 bases). Germline V CDR1 and CDR2: MNHNY, SVGAGI (reference sequence). The V and J ends lost 7 bases and 7 bases respectively, with 16 bases between them. The CDR3 length is 13 residues. The CDR3 DNA follows: TGTGCCAGCAACCAGGGATTAGGGGGTGGCTACACCTTC. Protein: CASNQGLGGGYTF.

With regard to this clone: Other DNA sequences in the sample encode the same CDR3. The chain employs TRBV25-1 and TRBJ1-1; D gene uncertain. The germline V and J ends were trimmed by 0 bases and 1 base, with 3 bases remaining between them. In germline, CDR1 is MGHDK, CDR2 SYGVNS. The CDR3 contains 13 residues. CDR3 sequence (DNA): TGTGCCAGCAGTGAATATTGGAACACTGAAGCTTTCTTT. This sequence encodes CASSEYWNTEAFF.

This clone appeared a few times. The V and J genes are TRBV4-1 and TRBJ2-2; D perhaps matches TRBD1 (5 bases). The CDR3 is made up of 14 amino acids. The germline V gene encodes CDR1 MGHRA and CDR2 YSYEKL. V dropped 2 bases and J dropped 6 bases, with 10 bases sitting between them. DNA for the CDR3: TGCGCCAGCAGCCAACCTGGACACCCCGGGGAGCTGTTTTTT. Translation: CASSQPGHPGELFF.

The genes are TRBV2 and TRBJ2-7, with TRBD1 matching over 7 bases. V shed 10 bases, J shed 1 base, and the junction held 7 bases outside the gene matches. Per germline, CDR1 SNHLY and CDR2 FYNNEI. CDR3 length: 13 residues. DNA for the CDR3: TGTGCCACTTCAGGGGGTCTGTCCTACGAGCAGTACTTC. Amino acid sequence: CATSGGLSYEQYF. The full variable domain, rest sourced from reference TRBV2 and TRBJ2-7, is EPEVTQTPSHQVTQMGQEVILRCVPISNHLYFYWYRQILGQKVEFLVSFYNNEISEKSEIFDDQFSVERPDGSNFTLKIRSTKLEDSAMYFCATSGGLSYEQYFGPGTRLTVT.